This paragraph covers one T cell receptor beta chain sequence. This specimen belongs to a study of technical replicates of blood from several donors. Profiled with immunoSEQ multiplex PCR; TCRdb holds only in-frame clones, not every one. The sample consists of 95,000 to 100,000 clones, 96% of them appearing once. CDR3 length equals 14 residues. Trimming took off 0 bases at V and 0 bases at J, with 7 bases between the two ends. Germline lookup yields CDR1 SGHNT and CDR2 YYREEE (reference sequence). The chain is built from TRBV5-4 and TRBJ2-7; D remains unclear. Source material: T cells isolated from PBMCs. The source of this sequence is a human donor in good health. The CDR3 spells CASSLDWSSYEQYF. DNA of the CDR3: TGTGCCAGCAGCTTGGATTGGAGCTCCTACGAGCAGTACTTC.